A selection of T cell receptor beta chains follows, all from one sample in a study of cytomegalovirus exposure and HLA in healthy donors. Assay: immunoSEQ multiplex PCR; the TCRdb copy retains only in-frame clones and omits some. The sample contains about 100,000 clones, around 69% of which appear only once. Sequenced input: PBMCs. These receptor sequences come from a woman aged 55-75 years in good health and CMV-seropositive. The CDR3 runs from the conserved cysteine through the conserved F or W. A D gene is named only where the DNA matches it firmly. Expanded clones get a size class; other rows say once, few or many, or leave the size out.

size: -; V: TRBV10-3; J: TRBJ1-5; D: -; DNA: TGTGCCATCAGCCCACAAAATCAGCCCCAGCATTTT; CDR3: CAISPQNQPQHF
size: -; V: TRBV9; J: TRBJ2-7; D: -; DNA: TGTGCCAGCAGCGCCCGACTAGTGAGCGAGCAGTACTTC; CDR3: CASSARLVSEQYF
size: -; V: TRBV9; J: TRBJ1-4; D: -; DNA: TGTGCCAGCAGTGGTAACGCAGGGGTTGTTGAAAAACTGTTTTTT; CDR3: CASSGNAGVVEKLFF
size: -; V: TRBV5-6; J: TRBJ1-5; D: TRBD1; DNA: TGTGCCAGCAGCAGGAGGACAGGGTTGGTTAATCAGCCCCAGCATTTT; CDR3: CASSRRTGLVNQPQHF
size: -; V: TRBV7-6; J: TRBJ2-2; D: -; DNA: TGTGCCAGCAGCTGGGGGGAGGACACCGGGGAGCTGTTTTTT; CDR3: CASSWGEDTGELFF
size: -; V: TRBV7-7; J: TRBJ2-1; D: TRBD2; DNA: TGTGCTAGCAGCCCCGGGAGGGCCTCTGGGAATGAGCAGTTCTTC; CDR3: CASSPGRASGNEQFF
size: -; V: TRBV5-1; J: TRBJ1-2; D: -; DNA: TGCGCCAGCAGCTTGGGAGGATTAGGGGGCTATGGCTACACCTTC; CDR3: CASSLGGLGGYGYTF
size: -; V: TRBV19; J: TRBJ1-2; D: -; DNA: TGTGCCAGTAGTATCGAGGAGCGCTATGGCTACACCTTC; CDR3: CASSIEERYGYTF
size: -; V: TRBV14; J: TRBJ2-7; D: TRBD2; DNA: TGTGCCAGCAGCTCCAGCGGGAGGCCCTCCTACGAGCAGTACTTC; CDR3: CASSSSGRPSYEQYF
size: -; V: TRBV11-3; J: TRBJ2-7; D: -; DNA: TGTGCCAGCAGCTCGGAGTGGAGCGAGCAGTACTTC; CDR3: CASSSEWSEQYF
size: -; V: TRBV28; J: TRBJ1-6; D: TRBD1; DNA: TGTGCCAGCAGAACCGCGGACAGGGGTAATTCACCCCTCCACTTT; CDR3: CASRTADRGNSPLHF
size: once; V: TRBV25-1; J: TRBJ1-1; D: TRBD1; DNA: TGTGCCAGCAGTTTAGAGGCCCGGACAGGGAGGCGGAACACTGAAGCTTTCTTT; CDR3: CASSLEARTGRRNTEAFF
size: -; V: TRBV28; J: TRBJ1-3; D: -; DNA: TGTGCCAGCAACACAGGGTTCCCTTCTGGAAACACCATATATTTT; CDR3: CASNTGFPSGNTIYF
size: -; V: TRBV6-1; J: TRBJ1-3; D: -; DNA: TGTGCCAGCCAACTAGGAAACACCATATATTTT; CDR3: CASQLGNTIYF
size: -; V: TRBV18; J: TRBJ1-3; D: -; DNA: TGTGCCAGCTCACCCACGACTGTCTCTGGAAACACCATATATTTT; CDR3: CASSPTTVSGNTIYF
size: -; V: TRBV21-1; J: TRBJ2-2; D: -; DNA: TGTGCCAGCAGCCCGCGCCTTGCGGGGAGGAAGAACACCGGGGAGCTGTTTTTT; CDR3: CASSPRLAGRKNTGELFF
size: -; V: TRBV25-1; J: TRBJ2-3; D: -; DNA: TGTGCCAGCAAGGCTTCGGCGGTTCCCACAGATACGCAGTATTTT; CDR3: CASKASAVPTDTQYF
size: -; V: TRBV5-4; J: TRBJ1-2; D: -; DNA: TGTGCCAGCAGCCTCCGTGACAGATACTATGGCTACACCTTC; CDR3: CASSLRDRYYGYTF
size: once; V: TRBV27; J: TRBJ2-7; D: TRBD2; DNA: TGTGCCAGCAGTTCGTCGGGACTACCCTACGAGCAGTACTTC; CDR3: CASSSSGLPYEQYF
size: -; V: TRBV30; J: TRBJ2-2; D: TRBD2; DNA: TGTGCCTGGAGTACCGGACTAGCGGGAGGAGCCGGGGAGCTGTTTTTT; CDR3: CAWSTGLAGGAGELFF
size: -; V: TRBV15; J: TRBJ1-2; D: -; DNA: TGTGCCACCAGCGGGTCTTCGGGGAACTATGGCTACACCTTC; CDR3: CATSGSSGNYGYTF
size: -; V: TRBV27; J: TRBJ1-2; D: TRBD1; DNA: TGTGCCAGCAGTTTAGCTGGGACAGGGGGGTATGGCTACACCTTC; CDR3: CASSLAGTGGYGYTF
size: -; V: TRBV27; J: TRBJ1-5; D: -; DNA: TGTGCCAGCAGTTTAGGGCTTGGTCAGCCCCAGCATTTT; CDR3: CASSLGLGQPQHF
size: -; V: TRBV7-7; J: TRBJ2-7; D: TRBD2; DNA: TGTGCTAGCAGCCCATTAGCGGGAGGGTACGAGCAGTACTTC; CDR3: CASSPLAGGYEQYF
size: -; V: TRBV21-1; J: TRBJ1-4; D: -; DNA: TGTGCCAGCAGCAAAGTAGAAGGGACAGAGAATGAAAAACTGTTTTTT; CDR3: CASSKVEGTENEKLFF
size: once; V: TRBV11-2; J: TRBJ2-5; D: -; DNA: TGTGCCAGCAGGTTACGCGAATCCCAGTACTTC; CDR3: CASRLRESQYF
size: -; V: TRBV30; J: TRBJ1-5; D: -; DNA: TGTGCCTGGACGGACACGCCCAATCAGCCCCAGCATTTT; CDR3: CAWTDTPNQPQHF
size: -; V: TRBV6-4; J: TRBJ2-1; D: TRBD2; DNA: TGTGCCAGCAGTGACACTGGACTAGCGGGGCGCGATGAGCAGTTCTTC; CDR3: CASSDTGLAGRDEQFF
size: -; V: TRBV13; J: TRBJ1-1; D: TRBD1; DNA: TGTGCCAGCAGCTCCTCTACAGGGGGCAGAGGGGGCACTGAAGCTTTCTTT; CDR3: CASSSSTGGRGGTEAFF